This is a list of T cell receptor beta chains from one sample in a study of T cells expressing NK-cell markers. After re-calling the 5' RACE reads, TCRdb lists one entry per CDR3 protein, DNA absent. The ten most abundant clones cover around 3.3% of a sample with approximately 550,000 distinct CDR3 sequences. Specimen: blood T cells: a sorted CD56 or NKG2C T cell subset, CD4+ or CD8+ T cells, or bulk PBMC T cells (not recorded which). These receptors originate from a man between 18 and 35 years old in good health. Each CDR3 is given with its conserved first and last residue.

j_call,v_call,cdr3_aa
TRBJ1-5,TRBV19,CASSILRGRSNQPQHF
TRBJ2-1,TRBV28,CASNYVGHEQFF
TRBJ2-6,TRBV15,CATNSGANVLTF
TRBJ2-2,TRBV20-1,CSARRAGTRVAAGELFF
TRBJ2-1,TRBV11-2,CASSLIASGSRWGEQFF
TRBJ2-6,TRBV20-1,CSAREDRVRSGANVLTF
TRBJ1-3,TRBV4-3,CASSQGLGGTGNTIYF
TRBJ1-1,TRBV18,CASSQTGVGEAFF
TRBJ1-5,TRBV6-1,CASAGTGKAQPQHF
TRBJ2-5,TRBV4-3,CASSQETGRGQETQYF
TRBJ2-3,TRBV30,CACGGRSADTQYF
TRBJ1-4,TRBV2,CASSVSSSSWNEKLFF